The text below deals with one TCR beta chain. The data originate from a study of blood T cell repertoires in COVID-19. About the research overall: From T cells, B-cell-depleted T cells, or PBMCs came the material, which was cDNA or gDNA.

Germline CDR1 SGHNT, CDR2 YYREEE (reference sequence). The CDR3 runs 17 residues. Trimming at V came to 1 base and at J to 0 bases, leaving 5 bases not matched to a gene. TCRdb's copy holds only in-frame clones and misses some; the assay was immunoSEQ multiplex PCR. The table includes 250,000 to 300,000 clones, around 86% detected once. The chain recombines TRBV5-4 with TRBJ1-3, with 9 bases lining up with TRBD1. What was sequenced was peripheral blood. The receptor comes from a man aged 50-60 years with acute or convalescent COVID-19. The CDR3 protein is CASSLWGTGNSGNTIYF. CDR3 nucleotides: TGTGCCAGCAGCTTGTGGGGGACAGGGAACTCTGGAAACACCATATATTTT.